The clone carrying this T cell receptor beta chain was observed a handful of times. Its antigen is as yet unknown. The sample originates from a study of tumor and adjacent non-tumor tissue in lung cancer. Study summary: The patients, 10 to 11 men and a handful of women, were roughly 30 to 80 with stage I to III disease. Overall study findings and caveats: Patients with more diverse tumor TCRs had worse survival. Tumor repertoires had a smaller top 100 clone share than normal lung.

This sample's RNA came from whole unsorted tissue. The library came from three nested PCR rounds adapted from ARM-PCR protocols. TCRdb recomputed calls from the multiplex PCR reads with MiXCR, one row per CDR3 protein. The sample lists approximately 120,000 distinct CDR3 sequences; roughly 77% were seen once. The CDR3 spans 15 residues. V lost 0 bases and J lost 5; bases outside the gene matches: 5. The germline CDR1 and CDR2 sequences are MGHRA and YSYEKL. The receptor was isolated from a woman aged 60-75 years with non-small cell lung cancer. The material sequenced was lung tumor tissue. The V and J genes are TRBV4-1 and TRBJ1-1; 8 positions match TRBD1. CDR3 in DNA: TGCGCCAGCAGCCAAGACAGGGGGCGGTTGACTGAAGCTTTCTTT. Translating gives CASSQDRGRLTEAFF.